The clone carrying this T cell receptor (beta chain) was picked up a small number of times. The entry originates in a study of blood T cells in healthy people across ages. Study details: Capture via template switching afforded approximately one barcoded beta molecule per two T cells.

Per the germline V gene, CDR1 is MNHEY and CDR2 is SVGEGT. CDR3 size: 17 residues. PCR was performed a second time for roughly 7 to 12 cycles using a sample-barcoded 5' primer and a J-beta primer mix. TCRdb re-derived calls from the 5' RACE reads in MiXCR, one entry per CDR3 protein. The data show some 700,000 distinct CDR3 sequences, with 20% to 25% seen just once and around a fifth held by the top ten. This rearrangement joins TRBV6-2 or TRBV6-3 to TRBJ2-5, with 8 positions matching TRBD1. Judging by the DNA end, TRBJ2-1 fits better; the J call may be wrong. Sequenced sample: blood. The sequence was obtained from a man in his sixties or seventies in good health. The CDR3 here is CASKAGGGTPHENEQFF. CDR3 in DNA: TGTGCCAGCAAGGCAGGGGGCGGGACCCCCCATGAGAATGAGCAGTTCTTC.